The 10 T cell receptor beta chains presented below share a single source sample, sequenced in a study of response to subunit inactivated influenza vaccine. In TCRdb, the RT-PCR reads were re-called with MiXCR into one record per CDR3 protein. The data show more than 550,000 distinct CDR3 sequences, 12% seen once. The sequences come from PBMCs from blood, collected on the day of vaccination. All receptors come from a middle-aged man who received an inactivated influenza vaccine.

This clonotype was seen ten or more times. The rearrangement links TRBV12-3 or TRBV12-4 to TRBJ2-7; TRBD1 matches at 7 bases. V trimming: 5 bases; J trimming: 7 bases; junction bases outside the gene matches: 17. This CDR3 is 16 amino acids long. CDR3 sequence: CASSPTGTELLSEQYF. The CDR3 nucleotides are TGTGCCAGCAGTCCAACCGGGACAGAGCTTCTTAGTGAGCAGTACTTC.

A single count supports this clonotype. In nucleotides, the CDR3 is TGTGCCAGCAGTTTTGGGCGGTGGGGGCAGTTCTTC. This codes for CASSFGRWGQFF. The chain combines TRBV12-3 or TRBV12-4 with TRBJ2-1, with D hard to call. Trimming took 3 bases from V and 12 from J, leaving 12 bases between them. The CDR3 is 12 residues long.

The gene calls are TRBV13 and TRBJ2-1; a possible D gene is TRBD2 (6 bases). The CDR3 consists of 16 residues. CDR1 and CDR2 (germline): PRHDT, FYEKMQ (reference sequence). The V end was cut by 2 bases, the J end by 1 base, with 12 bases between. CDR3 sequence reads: CASSLPPGLSYNEQFF. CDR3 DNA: TGTGCCAGCAGCTTACCGCCGGGACTTTCCTACAATGAGCAGTTCTTC.

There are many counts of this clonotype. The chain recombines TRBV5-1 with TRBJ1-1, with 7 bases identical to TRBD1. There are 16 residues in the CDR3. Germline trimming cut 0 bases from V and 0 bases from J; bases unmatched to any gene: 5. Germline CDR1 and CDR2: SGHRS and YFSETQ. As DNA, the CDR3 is TGCGCCAGCAGCTTGGTTGGAGGGGGCTTGAACACTGAAGCTTTCTTT. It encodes CASSLVGGGLNTEAFF.

CDR3 sequence: CASSLGGVRVEAFF. The CDR3 DNA is TGTGCCAGCAGCTTAGGGGGAGTTCGGGTTGAAGCTTTCTTT. This sequence joins TRBV7-9 and TRBJ1-1; D call uncertain. Germline V lookup: CDR1 SEHNR, CDR2 FQNEAQ (reference sequence). V shed 1 base and J shed 7 bases, with 13 bases lying between them. The CDR3 consists of 14 residues.

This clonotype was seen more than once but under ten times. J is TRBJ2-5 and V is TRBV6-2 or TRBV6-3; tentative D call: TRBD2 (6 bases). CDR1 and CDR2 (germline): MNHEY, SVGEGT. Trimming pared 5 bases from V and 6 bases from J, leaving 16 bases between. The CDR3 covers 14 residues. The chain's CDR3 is CASSRRLEGQTQYF. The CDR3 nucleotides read TGTGCCAGCAGTCGGCGACTAGAGGGGCAGACCCAGTACTTC.

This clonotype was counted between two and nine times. The CDR3 DNA reads as TGTGCCAGCAGCTTACAGGGGGGCCTTATGAACACTGAAGCTTTCTTT. It is translated as CASSLQGGLMNTEAFF. V gene TRBV7-2 combines with J gene TRBJ1-1; the match to TRBD1 covers 7 bases. The CDR3 runs 16 residues. Losses at the gene ends were 2 bases for V and 0 bases for J; bases not matched to a gene: 6. Per germline, CDR1 SGHTA and CDR2 FQGNSA.

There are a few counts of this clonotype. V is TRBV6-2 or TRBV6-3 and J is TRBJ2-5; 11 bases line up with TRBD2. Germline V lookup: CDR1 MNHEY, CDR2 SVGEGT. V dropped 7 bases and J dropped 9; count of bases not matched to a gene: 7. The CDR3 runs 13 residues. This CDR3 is CASTNSGRASQYF. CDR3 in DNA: TGTGCCAGCACCAATAGCGGGAGGGCGTCCCAGTACTTC.

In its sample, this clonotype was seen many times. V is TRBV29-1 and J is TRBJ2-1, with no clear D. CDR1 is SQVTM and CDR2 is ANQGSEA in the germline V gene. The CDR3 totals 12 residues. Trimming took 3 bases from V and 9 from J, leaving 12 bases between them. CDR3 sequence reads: CSVETYRSEQFF. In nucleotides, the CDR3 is TGCAGCGTTGAGACGTACCGCAGTGAGCAGTTCTTC.

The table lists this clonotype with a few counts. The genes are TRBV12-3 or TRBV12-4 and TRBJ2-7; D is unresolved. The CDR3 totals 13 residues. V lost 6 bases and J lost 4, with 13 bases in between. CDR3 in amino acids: CASRPNYSYEQYF. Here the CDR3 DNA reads TGTGCCAGCAGACCAAACTACAGTTACGAGCAGTACTTC.